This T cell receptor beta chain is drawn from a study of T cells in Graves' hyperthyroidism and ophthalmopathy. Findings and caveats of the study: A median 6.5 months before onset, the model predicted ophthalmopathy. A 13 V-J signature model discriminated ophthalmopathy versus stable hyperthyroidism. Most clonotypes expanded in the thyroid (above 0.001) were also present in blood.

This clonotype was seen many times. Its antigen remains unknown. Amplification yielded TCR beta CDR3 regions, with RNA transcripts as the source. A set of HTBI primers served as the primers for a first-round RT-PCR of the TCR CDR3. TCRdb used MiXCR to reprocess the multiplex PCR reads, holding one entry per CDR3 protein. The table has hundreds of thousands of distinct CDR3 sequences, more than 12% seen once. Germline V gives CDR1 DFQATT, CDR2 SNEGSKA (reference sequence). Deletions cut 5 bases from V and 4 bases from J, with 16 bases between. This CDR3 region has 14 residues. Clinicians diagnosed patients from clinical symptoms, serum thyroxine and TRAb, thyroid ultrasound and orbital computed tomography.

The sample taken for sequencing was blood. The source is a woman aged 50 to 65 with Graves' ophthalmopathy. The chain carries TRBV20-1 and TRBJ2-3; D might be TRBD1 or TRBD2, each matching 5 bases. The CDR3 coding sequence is TGCAGTGCTGGGAATGGAGTGGGGGCAGATACGCAGTATTTT. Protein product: CSAGNGVGADTQYF.